A selection of T cell receptor beta chains follows, all from one sample in a study of beta chain features in type 1 diabetes. TCRdb keeps only in-frame clones here, not all; method: immunoSEQ multiplex PCR. The sample records some 130,000 clones, approximately 10% being singletons. The source material was central memory CD4+ T cells from blood. Every receptor here comes from a man under 40 with type 1 diabetes. Each CDR3 is given with its conserved first and last residue. D genes are given only for firm matches. Only part of the rows carry a size: once, few, many, or a class if the clone is expanded.

J | size | length | V | D | CDR3 | DNA
TRBJ2-5 | few | 15 | TRBV2 | - | CASSDRGQLQETQYF | TGTGCCAGCAGTGACAGGGGCCAGCTCCAAGAGACCCAGTACTTC
TRBJ1-2 | many | 13 | TRBV7-2 | TRBD1 | CASSRDRNYGYTF | TGTGCCAGCAGCCGGGACAGGAACTATGGCTACACCTTC
TRBJ2-5 | few | 15 | TRBV4-1 | TRBD2 | CASSQQLAGAETQYF | TGCGCCAGCAGCCAACAACTAGCGGGGGCAGAGACCCAGTACTTC
TRBJ1-1 | few | 14 | TRBV5-4 | TRBD1 | CASSPQTDRAEAFF | TGTGCCAGCAGCCCCCAAACCGACAGGGCTGAAGCTTTCTTT
TRBJ1-2 | few | 14 | TRBV10-3 | - | CAISARTANYGYTF | TGTGCCATCAGTGCTCGGACAGCTAACTATGGCTACACCTTC
TRBJ2-5 | - | 15 | TRBV5-6 | - | CASSLGPRGQETQYF | TGTGCCAGCAGCTTGGGCCCAAGGGGGCAAGAGACCCAGTACTTC
TRBJ2-7 | - | 15 | TRBV28 | TRBD2 | CASSLPGTSGYEQYF | TGTGCCAGCAGCCTACCCGGGACTAGCGGCTACGAGCAGTACTTC
TRBJ2-3 | - | 13 | TRBV7-2 | - | CASSRGTTDTQYF | TGTGCCAGCAGCAGAGGGACTACAGATACGCAGTATTTT
TRBJ2-7 | many | 13 | TRBV5-6 | TRBD1 | CASSLVDRDEQYF | TGTGCCAGCAGCTTGGTGGACAGGGACGAGCAGTACTTC
TRBJ2-5 | - | 16 | TRBV5-4 | - | CASSLEGSAEGETQYF | TGTGCCAGCAGCTTGGAAGGGTCCGCCGAGGGAGAGACCCAGTACTTC
TRBJ1-2 | few | 16 | TRBV6-1 | - | CASSEARNSEAYGYTF | TGTGCCAGCAGTGAAGCGAGGAACTCCGAAGCGTATGGCTACACCTTC
TRBJ2-5 | few | 13 | TRBV7-3 | - | CASSLGAEETQYF | TGTGCCAGCAGCTTAGGGGCCGAAGAGACCCAGTACTTC
TRBJ2-7 | few | 15 | TRBV5-1 | - | CASSLSGYISYEQYF | TGCGCCAGCAGCTTATCAGGGTACATCTCCTACGAGCAGTACTTC
TRBJ1-4 | - | 11 | TRBV2 | - | CASTEYEKLFF | TGTGCCAGCACCGAGTATGAAAAACTGTTTTTT
TRBJ1-2 | - | 12 | TRBV30 | TRBD1 | CAWSVTGEGYTF | TGTGCCTGGAGTGTAACAGGGGAAGGCTACACCTTC
TRBJ1-1 | few | 16 | TRBV6-1 | - | CASSEGGGLMNTEAFF | TGTGCCAGCAGTGAAGGGGGAGGACTAATGAACACTGAAGCTTTCTTT
TRBJ2-3 | - | 14 | TRBV4-2 | - | CASSLGGRTDTQYF | TGTGCCAGCAGCTTGGGGGGGCGCACAGATACGCAGTATTTT
TRBJ1-2 | many | 13 | TRBV10-2 | TRBD1 | CASGQGANYGYTF | TGCGCCAGCGGCCAGGGGGCGAACTATGGCTACACCTTC
TRBJ2-1 | - | 20 | TRBV15 | TRBD2 | CATSLPPGLAGANSYNEQFF | TGTGCCACCAGCCTCCCCCCGGGACTAGCGGGGGCGAACTCCTACAATGAGCAGTTCTTC
TRBJ2-3 | few | 15 | TRBV5-1 | - | CASSFQRASTDTQYF | TGCGCCAGCAGCTTCCAAAGAGCTAGCACAGATACGCAGTATTTT
TRBJ2-3 | many | 15 | TRBV6-1 | - | CASKESGGAGDTQYF | TGTGCCAGCAAGGAGAGTGGGGGCGCAGGAGATACGCAGTATTTT
TRBJ2-3 | few | 17 | TRBV5-4 | TRBD2 | CASSLWLAGGGTDTQYF | TGTGCCAGCAGCTTGTGGTTAGCGGGGGGTGGCACAGATACGCAGTATTTT
TRBJ1-6 | few | 15 | TRBV14 | TRBD1 | CASSQPGQHNSPLHF | TGTGCCAGCAGCCAACCGGGACAGCATAATTCACCCCTCCACTTT
TRBJ2-7 | few | 14 | TRBV21-1 | - | CASSKDSFGYEQYF | TGTGCCAGCAGCAAAGACTCCTTCGGGTACGAGCAGTACTTC
TRBJ1-5 | - | 16 | TRBV28 | - | CASSVVVQDGNQPQHF | TGTGCCAGCAGCGTTGTAGTACAGGATGGCAATCAGCCCCAGCATTTT
TRBJ2-7 | few | 12 | TRBV5-1 | - | CASSRTAYEQYF | TGCGCCAGCAGTCGGACAGCCTACGAGCAGTACTTC
TRBJ2-2 | - | 12 | TRBV28 | - | CASSPRTGELFF | TGTGCCAGCAGCCCTCGGACCGGGGAGCTGTTTTTT
TRBJ2-4 | many | 16 | TRBV15 | TRBD2 | CATSSPGTSGGEIQYF | TGTGCCACCAGCAGTCCCGGGACTAGCGGGGGGGAGATTCAGTACTTC
TRBJ2-3 | - | 14 | TRBV4-1 | TRBD1 | CASRTGGSTDTQYF | TGCGCCAGCAGGACAGGGGGAAGCACAGATACGCAGTATTTT
TRBJ1-1 | - | 14 | TRBV5-4 | - | CASSRGGENTEAFF | TGTGCCAGCAGCCGGGGAGGAGAAAACACTGAAGCTTTCTTT
TRBJ2-3 | once | 17 | TRBV5-1 | TRBD1 | CASSLRTGGPSTDTQYF | TGCGCCAGCAGCTTGAGGACAGGCGGCCCCTCCACAGATACGCAGTATTTT
TRBJ2-1 | - | 13 | TRBV11-3 | - | CASSSIRSGEQFF | TGTGCCAGCAGCAGTATCCGGAGCGGTGAGCAGTTCTTC
TRBJ2-5 | - | 14 | TRBV4-1 | TRBD1 | CASSQTGDGETQYF | TGCGCCAGCAGCCAAACAGGGGACGGGGAGACCCAGTACTTC
TRBJ2-2 | - | 15 | TRBV10-3 | TRBD1 | CAINLRQGETGELFF | TGTGCCATCAACTTACGACAGGGAGAAACCGGGGAGCTGTTTTTT
TRBJ1-2 | few | 15 | TRBV6-4 | - | CASSDEFGGGHGYTF | TGTGCCAGCAGTGACGAATTCGGCGGCGGCCATGGCTACACCTTC
TRBJ2-5 | - | 16 | TRBV30 | TRBD2 | CAWSVRASGLQETQYF | TGTGCCTGGAGTGTACGGGCTAGCGGTTTACAAGAGACCCAGTACTTC
TRBJ2-5 | - | 18 | TRBV27 | TRBD2 | CASSSQLAGGPARETQYF | TGTGCCAGCAGTTCTCAACTAGCGGGGGGGCCTGCTCGAGAGACCCAGTACTTC
TRBJ2-7 | few | 14 | TRBV2 | TRBD2 | CASSESGVSYEQYF | TGTGCCAGCAGTGAGAGCGGGGTCTCCTACGAGCAGTACTTC
TRBJ2-5 | - | 16 | TRBV10-3 | TRBD2 | CAISESQRGGPETQYF | TGTGCCATCAGTGAGTCCCAGCGGGGGGGCCCCGAGACCCAGTACTTC
TRBJ2-2 | few | 14 | TRBV4-2 | TRBD1 | CASSGTGSSGELFF | TGTGCCAGCAGCGGGACAGGGTCTTCGGGGGAGCTGTTTTTT